The present entry profiles one T cell receptor (beta chain) with its context. Its antigen is not known. The CDR3 is made up of 14 amino acids. V shed 6 bases, J shed 7 bases, and the junction held 8 bases outside the gene matches. This sample stems from a study of T cells in Graves' hyperthyroidism and ophthalmopathy. Study outcomes and limitations: Classification by a 13 V-J model distinguished ophthalmopathy from stable hyperthyroidism.

Lactation, pregnancy, other autoimmune disease or uncontrolled infection excluded patients. Based on clinical symptoms, serum thyroxine and TRAb, thyroid ultrasound and orbital computed tomography, diagnoses were reached. Under 12 ml fresh peripheral blood yielded the PBMCs. Authors of the study amplified TCR beta CDR3 regions from RNA transcripts. The study used the HTBI primer set for a first-round RT-PCR of the TCR CDR3. In TCRdb, the multiplex PCR reads were re-called with MiXCR into one record per CDR3 protein. There are hundreds of thousands of distinct CDR3 sequences in the sample; more than 14% occur only once, and roughly an eighth lies in the top ten.

The V call is TRBV12-3 or TRBV12-4, the J call TRBJ2-2; TRBD2 matches at 7 bases. What was sequenced was blood. This clonotype was sampled from a woman in her forties or fifties with Graves' ophthalmopathy. CDR3 DNA sequence: TGTGCCAGCAGCGTCAGCGGGAAGGTCGGGGAGCTGTTTTTT. It encodes CASSVSGKVGELFF.